This T cell receptor (beta chain) was identified in a study of cytotoxic CD8 clonotypes in ibrutinib-treated CLL. Whole-study results and caveats: Public clonotypes (which were uncommon) either contracted or remained stable on treatment. Different sampling times were used for sustained-remission and progressing patients. The clonality went up when patients responded to ibrutinib and dropped back toward baseline at progression. While tracking circulating CD8+ T-cell counts, baseline clonality exceeded that of age-matched healthy donors.

With regard to this clone: The target antigen is unknown.

From germline, CDR1 is SEHNR and CDR2 FQNEAQ (reference sequence). Trimming stripped 1 base from V and 13 bases from J, with 11 bases between. The CDR3 has 12 amino acids. Generated by immunoSEQ multiplex PCR, the TCRdb table keeps only in-frame clones and is missing some. The table includes some 130,000 clones, more than 85% detected once. The clonotype originates from a human donor with chronic lymphocytic leukemia. The chain carries TRBV7-9 and TRBJ2-1; D not certain. Here the sequenced sample was PBMCs, taken after 12 months of ibrutinib treatment. Here the CDR3 reads CASSLERADQFF. CDR3 bases: TGTGCCAGCAGCTTAGAACGGGCGGACCAGTTCTTC.